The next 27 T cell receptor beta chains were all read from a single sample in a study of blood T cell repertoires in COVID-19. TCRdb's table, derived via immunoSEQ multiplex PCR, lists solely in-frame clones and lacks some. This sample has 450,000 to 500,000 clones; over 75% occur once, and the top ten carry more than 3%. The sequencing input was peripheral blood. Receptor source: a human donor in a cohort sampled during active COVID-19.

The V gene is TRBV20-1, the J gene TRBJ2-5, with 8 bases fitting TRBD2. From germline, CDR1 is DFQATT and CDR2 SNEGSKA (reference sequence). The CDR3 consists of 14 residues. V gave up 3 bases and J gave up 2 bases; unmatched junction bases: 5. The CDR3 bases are TGCAGTGCTAGTAAAGCGGGAGTTCAAGAGACCCAGTACTTC. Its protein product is CSASKAGVQETQYF.

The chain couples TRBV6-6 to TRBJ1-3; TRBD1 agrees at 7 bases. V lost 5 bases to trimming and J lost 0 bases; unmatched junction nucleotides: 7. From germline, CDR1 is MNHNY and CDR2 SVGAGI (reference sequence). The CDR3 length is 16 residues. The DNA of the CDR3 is TGTGCCAGCAGTACGGGACAGACTTACTCTGGAAACACCATATATTTT. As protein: CASSTGQTYSGNTIYF.

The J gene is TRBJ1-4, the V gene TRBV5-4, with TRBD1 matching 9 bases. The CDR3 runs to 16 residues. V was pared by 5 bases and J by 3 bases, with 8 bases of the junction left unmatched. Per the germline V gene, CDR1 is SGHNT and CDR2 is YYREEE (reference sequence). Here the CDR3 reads CASRKDRGLSNEKLFF. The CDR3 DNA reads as TGTGCCAGCAGGAAGGACAGGGGTTTGTCTAATGAAAAACTGTTTTTT. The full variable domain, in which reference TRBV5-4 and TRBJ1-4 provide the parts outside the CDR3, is ETGVTQSPTHLIKTRGQQVTLRCSSQSGHNTVSWYQQALGQGPQFIFQYYREEENGRGNFPPRFSGLQFPNYSSELNVNALELDDSALYLCASRKDRGLSNEKLFFGSGTQLSVL.

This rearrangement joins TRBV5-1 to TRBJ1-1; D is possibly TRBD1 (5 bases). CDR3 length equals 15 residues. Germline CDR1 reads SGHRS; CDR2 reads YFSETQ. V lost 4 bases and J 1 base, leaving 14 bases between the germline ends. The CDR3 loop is CASSEQGGENTEAFF. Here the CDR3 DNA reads TGCGCCAGCAGCGAGCAGGGTGGAGAGAACACTGAAGCTTTCTTT. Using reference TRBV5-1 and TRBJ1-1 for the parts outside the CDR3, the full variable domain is KAGVTQTPRYLIKTRGQQVTLSCSPISGHRSVSWYQQTPGQGLQFLFEYFSETQRNKGNFPGRFSGRQFSNSRSEMNVSTLELGDSALYLCASSEQGGENTEAFFGQGTRLTVV.

The CDR3 DNA follows: TGTGCCAGCAGCCCGGGACTAGCGGGAGTCCTCTCCTACGAGCAGTACTTC. It translates to CASSPGLAGVLSYEQYF. The chain employs TRBV5-4 and TRBJ2-7, with 14 bases that match TRBD2. CDR1 and CDR2 (germline): SGHNT, YYREEE (reference sequence). Trimming cost V 4 bases and J 0 bases; bases outside gene matches: 6. This CDR3 contains 17 residues.

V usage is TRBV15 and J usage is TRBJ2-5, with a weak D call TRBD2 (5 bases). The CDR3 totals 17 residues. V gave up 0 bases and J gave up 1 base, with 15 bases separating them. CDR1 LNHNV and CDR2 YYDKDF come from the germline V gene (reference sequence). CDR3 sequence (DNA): TGTGCCACCAGCAGAGAAGTGGTCGCGGACTCCCAAGAGACCCAGTACTTC. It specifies CATSREVVADSQETQYF.

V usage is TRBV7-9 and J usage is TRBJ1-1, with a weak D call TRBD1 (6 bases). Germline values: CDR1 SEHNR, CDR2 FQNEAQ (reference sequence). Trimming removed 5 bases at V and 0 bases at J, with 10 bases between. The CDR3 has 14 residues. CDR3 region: CASSQGLMNTEAFF. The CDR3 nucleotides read TGTGCCAGCAGCCAGGGGCTAATGAACACTGAAGCTTTCTTT.

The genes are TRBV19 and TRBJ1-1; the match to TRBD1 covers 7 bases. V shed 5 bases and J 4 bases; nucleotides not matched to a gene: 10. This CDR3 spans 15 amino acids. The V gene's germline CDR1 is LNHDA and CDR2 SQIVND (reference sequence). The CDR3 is CASSPRGQWSTEAFF. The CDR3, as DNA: TGTGCCAGTAGTCCAAGGGGACAGTGGAGCACTGAAGCTTTCTTT.

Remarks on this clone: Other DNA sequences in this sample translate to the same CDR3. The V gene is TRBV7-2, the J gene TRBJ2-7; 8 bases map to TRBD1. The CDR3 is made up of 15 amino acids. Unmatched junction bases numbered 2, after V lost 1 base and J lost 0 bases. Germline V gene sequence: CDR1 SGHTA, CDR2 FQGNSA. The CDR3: CASSLGQGSSYEQYF. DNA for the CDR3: TGTGCCAGCAGCTTAGGACAGGGGAGCTCCTACGAGCAGTACTTC.

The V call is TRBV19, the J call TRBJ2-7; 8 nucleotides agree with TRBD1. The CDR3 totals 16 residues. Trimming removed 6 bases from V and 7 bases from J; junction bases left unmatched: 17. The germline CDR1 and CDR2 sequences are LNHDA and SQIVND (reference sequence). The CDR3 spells CASSHRGDRTPREQYF. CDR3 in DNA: TGTGCCAGTAGCCATAGGGGGGACAGGACGCCTAGAGAGCAGTACTTC. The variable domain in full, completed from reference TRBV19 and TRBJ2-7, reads DGGITQSPKYLFRKEGQNVTLSCEQNLNHDAMYWYRQDPGQGLRLIYYSQIVNDFQKGDIAEGYSVSREKKESFPLTVTSAQKNPTAFYLCASSHRGDRTPREQYFGPGTRLTVT.

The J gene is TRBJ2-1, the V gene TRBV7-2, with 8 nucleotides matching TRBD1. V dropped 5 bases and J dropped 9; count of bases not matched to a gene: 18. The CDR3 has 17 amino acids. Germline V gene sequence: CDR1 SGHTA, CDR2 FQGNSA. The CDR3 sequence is CASSPDRGTARGGEQFF. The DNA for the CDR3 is TGTGCCAGCAGCCCAGACAGGGGTACCGCTCGGGGTGGTGAGCAGTTCTTC.

The CDR3 loop reads CAWSVRERGEQFF. CDR3 sequence (DNA): TGTGCCTGGAGTGTACGAGAGCGGGGTGAGCAGTTCTTC. This chain links TRBV30 with TRBJ2-1, with TRBD2 matching 7 bases. J lost 9 bases, V lost 0 bases, and 5 bases had no gene match. Looked up from germline, CDR1 is GTSNPN and CDR2 is SVGIG (reference sequence). The CDR3 has 13 amino acids.

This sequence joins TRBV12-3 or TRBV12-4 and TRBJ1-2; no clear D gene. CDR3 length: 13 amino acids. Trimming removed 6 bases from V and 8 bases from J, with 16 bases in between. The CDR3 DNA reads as TGTGCCAGCAGCCATAGACGGACGGGAGGCTACACCTTC. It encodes CASSHRRTGGYTF.

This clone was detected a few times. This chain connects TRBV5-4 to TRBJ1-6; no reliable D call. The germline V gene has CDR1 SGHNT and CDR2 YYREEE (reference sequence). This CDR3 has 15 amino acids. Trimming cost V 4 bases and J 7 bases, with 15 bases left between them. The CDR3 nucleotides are TGTGCCAGCAGCCCGGAGGGTCGTGGGAATTCACCCCTCCACTTT. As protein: CASSPEGRGNSPLHF.

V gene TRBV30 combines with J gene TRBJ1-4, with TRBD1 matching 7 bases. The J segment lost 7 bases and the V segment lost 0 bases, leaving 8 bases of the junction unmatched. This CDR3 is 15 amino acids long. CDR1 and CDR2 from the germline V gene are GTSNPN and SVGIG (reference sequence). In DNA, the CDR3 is TGTGCCTGGAGTGTACGGGACAGTTTTTTTGAAAAACTGTTTTTT. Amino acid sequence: CAWSVRDSFFEKLFF.

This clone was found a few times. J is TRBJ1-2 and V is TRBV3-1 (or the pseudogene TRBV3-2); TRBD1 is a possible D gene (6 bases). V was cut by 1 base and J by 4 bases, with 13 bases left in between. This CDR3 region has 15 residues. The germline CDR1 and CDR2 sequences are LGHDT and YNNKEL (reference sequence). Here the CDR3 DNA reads TGTGCCAGCAGCCAAGGGTACCTACAGGGCTATGGCTACACCTTC. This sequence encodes CASSQGYLQGYGYTF.

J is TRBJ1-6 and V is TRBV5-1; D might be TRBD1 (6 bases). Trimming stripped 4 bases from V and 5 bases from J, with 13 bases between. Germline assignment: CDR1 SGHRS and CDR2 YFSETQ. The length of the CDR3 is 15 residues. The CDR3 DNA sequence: TGCGCCAGCAGCGCCGGGACAATAAATAATTCACCCCTCCACTTT. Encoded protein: CASSAGTINNSPLHF.

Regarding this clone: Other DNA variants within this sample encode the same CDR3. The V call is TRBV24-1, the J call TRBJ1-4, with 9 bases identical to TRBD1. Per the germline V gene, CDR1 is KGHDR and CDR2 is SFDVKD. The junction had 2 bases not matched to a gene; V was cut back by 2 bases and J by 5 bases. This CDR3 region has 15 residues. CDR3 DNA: TGTGCCACCAGTGATTCCGGGACAGGGAATGAAAAACTGTTTTTT. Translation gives CATSDSGTGNEKLFF.

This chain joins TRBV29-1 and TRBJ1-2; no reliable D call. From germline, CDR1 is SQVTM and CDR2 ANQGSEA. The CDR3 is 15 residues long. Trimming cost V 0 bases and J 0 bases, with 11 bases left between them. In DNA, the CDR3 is TGCAGCGTTGAAGATCAGGCGGGCACTAACTATGGCTACACCTTC. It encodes CSVEDQAGTNYGYTF.

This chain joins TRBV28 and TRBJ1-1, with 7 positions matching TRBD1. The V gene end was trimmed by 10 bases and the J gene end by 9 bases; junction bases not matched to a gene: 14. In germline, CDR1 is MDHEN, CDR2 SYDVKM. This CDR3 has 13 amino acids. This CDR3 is CATQINRDRKAFF. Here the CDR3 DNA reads TGTGCCACCCAAATCAACCGGGACAGAAAAGCTTTCTTT. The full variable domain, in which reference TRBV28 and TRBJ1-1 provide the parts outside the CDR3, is DVKVTQSSRYLVKRTGEKVFLECVQDMDHENMFWYRQDPGLGLRLIYFSYDVKMKEKGDIPEGYSVSREKKERFSLILESASTNQTSMYLCATQINRDRKAFFGQGTRLTVV.

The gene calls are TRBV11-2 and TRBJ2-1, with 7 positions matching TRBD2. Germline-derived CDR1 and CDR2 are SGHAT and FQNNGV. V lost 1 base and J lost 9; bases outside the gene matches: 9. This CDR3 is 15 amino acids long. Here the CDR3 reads CASSLVRGSTGEQFF. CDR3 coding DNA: TGTGCCAGCAGCTTAGTCCGCGGGAGTACGGGTGAGCAGTTCTTC.

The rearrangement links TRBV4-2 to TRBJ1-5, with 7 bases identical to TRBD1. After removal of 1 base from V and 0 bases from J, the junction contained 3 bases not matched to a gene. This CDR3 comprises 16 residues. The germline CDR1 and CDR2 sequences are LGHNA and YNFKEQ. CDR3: CASSQGTGPSNQPQHF. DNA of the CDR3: TGTGCCAGCAGCCAAGGGACAGGCCCTAGCAATCAGCCCCAGCATTTT.

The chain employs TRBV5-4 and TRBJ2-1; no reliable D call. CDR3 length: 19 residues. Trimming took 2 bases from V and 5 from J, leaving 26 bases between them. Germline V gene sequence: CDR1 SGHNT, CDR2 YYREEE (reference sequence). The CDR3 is CASSFSAIFTGLNHNEQFF. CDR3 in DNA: TGTGCCAGCAGCTTCTCGGCCATTTTTACCGGGTTGAACCACAATGAGCAGTTCTTC.

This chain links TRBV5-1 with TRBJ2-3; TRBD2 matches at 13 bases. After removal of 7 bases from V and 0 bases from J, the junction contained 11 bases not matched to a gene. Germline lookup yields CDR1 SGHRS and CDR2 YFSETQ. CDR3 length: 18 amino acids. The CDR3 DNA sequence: TGCGCCAGCTGCCGACTAGCGGGAGGAAGGGGGAGCACAGATACGCAGTATTTT. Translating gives CASCRLAGGRGSTDTQYF.

CDR3 amino acids: CASSYAGPQGAFGYTF. CDR3 nucleotide sequence: TGTGCCAGCAGTTACGCAGGCCCACAGGGGGCATTCGGCTACACCTTC. This chain connects TRBV6-6 to TRBJ1-2; TRBD1 agrees at 9 bases. J gave up 8 bases and V 2 bases, and 12 bases lay outside the gene matches. In germline, CDR1 is MNHNY, CDR2 SVGAGI (reference sequence). The CDR3 length is 16 residues.

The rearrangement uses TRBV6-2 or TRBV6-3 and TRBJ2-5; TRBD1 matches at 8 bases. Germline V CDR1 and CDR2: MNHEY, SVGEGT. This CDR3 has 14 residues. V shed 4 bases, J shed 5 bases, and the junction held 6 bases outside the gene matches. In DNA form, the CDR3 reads TGTGCCAGCAGTTCCTGGACAGGGCGCGAGACCCAGTACTTC. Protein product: CASSSWTGRETQYF.

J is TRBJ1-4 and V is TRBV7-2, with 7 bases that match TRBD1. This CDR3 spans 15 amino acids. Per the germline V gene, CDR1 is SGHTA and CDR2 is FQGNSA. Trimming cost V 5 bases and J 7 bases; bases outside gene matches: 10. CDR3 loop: CASSTPTGKVEKLFF. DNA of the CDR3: TGTGCCAGCAGCACCCCGACAGGGAAGGTTGAAAAACTGTTTTTT.